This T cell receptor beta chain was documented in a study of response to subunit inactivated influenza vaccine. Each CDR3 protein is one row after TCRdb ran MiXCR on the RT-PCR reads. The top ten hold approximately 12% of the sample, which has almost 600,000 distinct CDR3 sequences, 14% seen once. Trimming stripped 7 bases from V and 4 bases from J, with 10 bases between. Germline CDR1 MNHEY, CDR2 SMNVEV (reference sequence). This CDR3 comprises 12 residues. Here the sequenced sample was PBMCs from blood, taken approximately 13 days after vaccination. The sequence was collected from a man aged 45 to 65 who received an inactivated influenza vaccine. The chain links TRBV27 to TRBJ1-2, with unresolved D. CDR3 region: CASKQSGYGYTF. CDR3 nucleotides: TGTGCCAGCAAACAGAGCGGCTATGGCTACACCTTC.